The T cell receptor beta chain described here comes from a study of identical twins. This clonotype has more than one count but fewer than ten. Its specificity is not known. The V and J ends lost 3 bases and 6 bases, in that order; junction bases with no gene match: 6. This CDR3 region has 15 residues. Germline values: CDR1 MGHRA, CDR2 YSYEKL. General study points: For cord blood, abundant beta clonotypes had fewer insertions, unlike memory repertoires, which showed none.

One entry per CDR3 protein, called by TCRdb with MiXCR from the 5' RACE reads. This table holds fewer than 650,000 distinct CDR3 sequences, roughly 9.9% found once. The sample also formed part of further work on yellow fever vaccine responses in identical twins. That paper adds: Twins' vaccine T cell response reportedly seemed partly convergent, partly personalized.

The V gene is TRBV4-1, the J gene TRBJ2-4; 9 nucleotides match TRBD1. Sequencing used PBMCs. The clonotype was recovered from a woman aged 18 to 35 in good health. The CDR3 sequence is CASSQWDREPNIQYF. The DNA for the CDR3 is TGCGCCAGCAGCCAGTGGGACAGGGAGCCAAACATTCAGTACTTC.